Listed below are T cell receptor beta chains from one sample, sequenced in a study of cytomegalovirus exposure and HLA in healthy donors. Generated by immunoSEQ multiplex PCR, the TCRdb table keeps only in-frame clones and is missing some. This sample yields about 180,000 clones, of which 81% are seen a single time; over 4.5% belongs to the top ten. Input material: PBMCs. These receptors were taken from a woman aged 18 to 35 in good health and CMV-seropositive. CDR3s include the opening cysteine and the closing phenylalanine or tryptophan. A D gene is named only where the DNA matches it firmly. Rows give clone size only sometimes, using once, few, many, or a class for an expanded clone.

CDR3 DNA: TGTGCCAGCAGCTTGGCCTCACCGGGAAACATTCAGTACTTC; CDR3 protein: CASSLASPGNIQYF; V gene: TRBV5-6; clone size: -; D gene: -; J gene: TRBJ2-4
CDR3 DNA: TGTGCCAGCAGTTTATCGCCCCAGGGGACGGGGGGCTACACCTTC; CDR3 protein: CASSLSPQGTGGYTF; V gene: TRBV27; clone size: few; D gene: -; J gene: TRBJ1-2
CDR3 DNA: TGTGCCAGCAGCACAAATCAGGGGGCTAGCTACGAGCAGTACTTC; CDR3 protein: CASSTNQGASYEQYF; V gene: TRBV13; clone size: -; D gene: TRBD1; J gene: TRBJ2-7
CDR3 DNA: TGTGCCAGCAGCTTAGACAGGGGTTACGAGCAGTACTTC; CDR3 protein: CASSLDRGYEQYF; V gene: TRBV13; clone size: few; D gene: TRBD1; J gene: TRBJ2-7
CDR3 DNA: TGTGCCAGCAGCCCCCCCGGCGGGAGGCAGACTGAAGCTTTCTTT; CDR3 protein: CASSPPGGRQTEAFF; V gene: TRBV7-9; clone size: -; D gene: -; J gene: TRBJ1-1
CDR3 DNA: TGTGCCAGCTCACCACGGGCAGGGGCTAGCACAGATACGCAGTATTTT; CDR3 protein: CASSPRAGASTDTQYF; V gene: TRBV18; clone size: -; D gene: -; J gene: TRBJ2-3
CDR3 DNA: TGTGCCAGCAGCTTGGCCTTCCAGGGCCCAACTAATGAAAAACTGTTTTTT; CDR3 protein: CASSLAFQGPTNEKLFF; V gene: TRBV5-6; clone size: -; D gene: -; J gene: TRBJ1-4
CDR3 DNA: TGTGCCAGCAGCTTGGATCTGAATTCAGATGAGCAGTTCTTC; CDR3 protein: CASSLDLNSDEQFF; V gene: TRBV5-4; clone size: -; D gene: -; J gene: TRBJ2-1
CDR3 DNA: TGTGCCAGCCGGGACAGGGGGCTAGTAGCTGAAAAACTGTTTTTT; CDR3 protein: CASRDRGLVAEKLFF; V gene: TRBV5-6; clone size: -; D gene: TRBD1; J gene: TRBJ1-4
CDR3 DNA: TGTGCCAGCAGCGCCCGGACAGGAGTGTCCTACGAGCAGTACTTC; CDR3 protein: CASSARTGVSYEQYF; V gene: TRBV11-3; clone size: -; D gene: TRBD1; J gene: TRBJ2-7
CDR3 DNA: TGTGCCACGAAGACTAGCGGGGGGACAGATACGCAGTATTTT; CDR3 protein: CATKTSGGTDTQYF; V gene: TRBV6-1; clone size: few; D gene: TRBD2; J gene: TRBJ2-3
CDR3 DNA: TGTGCCAGCAGCTACCTCGGACAGGGAGACTATGGCTACACCTTC; CDR3 protein: CASSYLGQGDYGYTF; V gene: TRBV5-6; clone size: -; D gene: TRBD1; J gene: TRBJ1-2
CDR3 DNA: TGCAGCGCCAAAGAGGGGAACCAGGGGGAGACCCAGTACTTC; CDR3 protein: CSAKEGNQGETQYF; V gene: TRBV29-1; clone size: -; D gene: -; J gene: TRBJ2-5